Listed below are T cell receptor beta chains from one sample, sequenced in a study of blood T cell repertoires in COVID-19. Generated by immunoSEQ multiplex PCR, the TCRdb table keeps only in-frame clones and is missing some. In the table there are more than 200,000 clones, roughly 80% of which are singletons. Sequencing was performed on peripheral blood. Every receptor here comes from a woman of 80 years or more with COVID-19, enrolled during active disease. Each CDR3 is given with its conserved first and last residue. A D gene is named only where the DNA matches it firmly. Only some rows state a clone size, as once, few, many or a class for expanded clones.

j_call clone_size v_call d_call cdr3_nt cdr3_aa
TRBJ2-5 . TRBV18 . TGTGCCAGCTCACTTCCTAACCAAGAGACCCAGTACTTC CASSLPNQETQYF
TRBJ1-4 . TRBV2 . TGTGCCAGCAGTGTCGGTGAAAAACTGTTTTTT CASSVGEKLFF
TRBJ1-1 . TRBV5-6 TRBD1 TGTGCCAGCAGCTCGCTGGACAGGATGAACACTGAAGCTTTCTTT CASSSLDRMNTEAFF
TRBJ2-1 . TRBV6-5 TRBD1 TGTGCCAGCAGTTACTCTCGGGACGCAGGGGGTGAGCAGTTCTTC CASSYSRDAGGEQFF
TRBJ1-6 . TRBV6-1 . TGTGCCAGCAGTGCCCTTCCACGGTCCTATAATTCACCCCTCCACTTT CASSALPRSYNSPLHF
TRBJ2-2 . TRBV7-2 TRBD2 TGTGCCAGCAGCGCGAGACTAGCGGGGGGGCTGAACACCGGGGAGCTGTTTTTT CASSARLAGGLNTGELFF
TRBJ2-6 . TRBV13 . TGTGCCAGCAGCCTAGGGGGGACTTTGAGCTCTGGGGCCAACGTCCTGACTTTC CASSLGGTLSSGANVLTF
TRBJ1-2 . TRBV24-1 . TGTGCCACCAGTGGGGGCAGCTATAACTATGGCTACACCTTC CATSGGSYNYGYTF
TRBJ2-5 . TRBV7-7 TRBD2 TGTGCCAGCAGCTTAGTGGGAGGGGCACAGAATCAAGAGACCCAGTACTTC CASSLVGGAQNQETQYF
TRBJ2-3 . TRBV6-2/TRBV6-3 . TGTGCCAGCAGTTCCCAAAGTGCGGGGCTCACAGATACGCAGTATTTT CASSSQSAGLTDTQYF
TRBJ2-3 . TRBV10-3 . TGTGCCACCCGACAAGGCGCGTCAGATACGCAGTATTTT CATRQGASDTQYF
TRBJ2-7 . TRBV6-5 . TGTGCCAGCAGTTACCCGACACGGTACGAGCAGTACTTC CASSYPTRYEQYF
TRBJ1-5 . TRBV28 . TGTGCCAGCAGAGACAGGAACAATCAGCCCCAGCATTTT CASRDRNNQPQHF
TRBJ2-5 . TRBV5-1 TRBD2 TGCGCCAGCAGCTTGGATAACGGGGGGACCCAAGAGACCCAGTACTTC CASSLDNGGTQETQYF
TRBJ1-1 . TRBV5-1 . TGCGCCAGCAGCTTGGAACGGGACACTGAAGCTTTCTTT CASSLERDTEAFF
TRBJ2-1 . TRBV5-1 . TGCGCCAGCAGCGTCGGGAACAATGAGCAGTTCTTC CASSVGNNEQFF
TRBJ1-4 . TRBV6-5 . TGTGCCAGCAGAAAGACAGGAAGAAATGAAAAACTGTTTTTT CASRKTGRNEKLFF
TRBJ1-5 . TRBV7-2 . TGTGCCAGCAGCTTAGAACAGAATAGCAATCAGCCCCAGCATTTT CASSLEQNSNQPQHF
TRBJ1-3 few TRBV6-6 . TGTGCCAGCAGGTCGTTTTCCGGAAACACCATATATTTT CASRSFSGNTIYF
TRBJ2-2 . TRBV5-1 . TGCGCCAGCAGCTTAGTCGGGACACCGAACACCGGGGAGCTGTTTTTT CASSLVGTPNTGELFF
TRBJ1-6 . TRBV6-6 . TGTGCCAGCAGTTACGCGTCAGGCCAATCACCCCTCCACTTT CASSYASGQSPLHF
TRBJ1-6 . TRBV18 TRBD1 TGTGCCAGCTCACCCATCGGACAGGGTTATAATTCACCCCTCCACTTT CASSPIGQGYNSPLHF
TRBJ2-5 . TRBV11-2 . TGTGCCAGCAGCTTGGTCCAGGGTAAAGAGACCCAGTACTTC CASSLVQGKETQYF
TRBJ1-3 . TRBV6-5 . TGTGCCAGCAGTTACGACAGTATCTCTGGAAACACCATATATTTT CASSYDSISGNTIYF
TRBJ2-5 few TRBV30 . TGTGCCTGGAGTCGAGAAGAGACCCAGTACTTC CAWSREETQYF
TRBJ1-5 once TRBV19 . TGTGCCAGTCACATCGGGGGAACGGGCAATCAGCCCCAGCATTTT CASHIGGTGNQPQHF
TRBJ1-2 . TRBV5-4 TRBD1 TGTGCCAGCAGCTTGGGGGGACAGATCTATGGCTACACCTTC CASSLGGQIYGYTF
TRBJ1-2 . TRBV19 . TGTGCCAGTAGTGATTCCGGGTACTATGGCTACACCTTC CASSDSGYYGYTF
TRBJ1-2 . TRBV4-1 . TGCGCCAGCAGCCAAGATCGGACGGGATCGGGTGGCTACACCTTC CASSQDRTGSGGYTF
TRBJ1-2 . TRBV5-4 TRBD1 TGTGCCAGCAGCGTCGACAGGGAGAGAGGCTACACCTTC CASSVDRERGYTF
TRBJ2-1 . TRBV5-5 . TGTGCCAGCAGCTTGTACGGGTCCTACAATGAGCAGTTCTTC CASSLYGSYNEQFF
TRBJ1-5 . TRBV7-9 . TGTGCCAGCAGCTTAGACGGGGAGGGCCAGCCCCAGCATTTT CASSLDGEGQPQHF
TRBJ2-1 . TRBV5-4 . TGTGCCAGCAGCTTGGGACAGGTCCACTACAATGAGCAGTTCTTC CASSLGQVHYNEQFF
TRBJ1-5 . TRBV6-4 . TGTGCCAGCAGTGTGGGGGGGAACAATCAGCCCCAGCATTTT CASSVGGNNQPQHF
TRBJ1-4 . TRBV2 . TGTGCCAGCAAAACAGCAGGGTTAACTAATGAAAAACTGTTTTTT CASKTAGLTNEKLFF
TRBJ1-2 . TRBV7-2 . TGTGCCAGCAGCTTAAATGGGGGCGTCGGCTATGGCTACACCTTC CASSLNGGVGYGYTF
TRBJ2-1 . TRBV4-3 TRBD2 TGCGCCAGCAGCCAAGATACCCGGCTAGCGGGGGTGTATGAGCAGTTCTTC CASSQDTRLAGVYEQFF
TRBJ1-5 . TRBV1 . TGCACCAGCAGCCACGTCAAGGAATGGAGGACAGGGGGACCCGGAAGCAATCAGCCCCAGCATTTT CTSSHVKEWRTGGPGSNQPQHF
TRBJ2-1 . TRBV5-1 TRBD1 TGCGCCAGCAGCTTGGTGGCAGGGGGACAAACAGAGCAGTTCTTC CASSLVAGGQTEQFF
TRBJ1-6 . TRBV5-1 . TGCGCCAGCAGCCGGGAGGACATACAATCACCCCTCCACTTT CASSREDIQSPLHF